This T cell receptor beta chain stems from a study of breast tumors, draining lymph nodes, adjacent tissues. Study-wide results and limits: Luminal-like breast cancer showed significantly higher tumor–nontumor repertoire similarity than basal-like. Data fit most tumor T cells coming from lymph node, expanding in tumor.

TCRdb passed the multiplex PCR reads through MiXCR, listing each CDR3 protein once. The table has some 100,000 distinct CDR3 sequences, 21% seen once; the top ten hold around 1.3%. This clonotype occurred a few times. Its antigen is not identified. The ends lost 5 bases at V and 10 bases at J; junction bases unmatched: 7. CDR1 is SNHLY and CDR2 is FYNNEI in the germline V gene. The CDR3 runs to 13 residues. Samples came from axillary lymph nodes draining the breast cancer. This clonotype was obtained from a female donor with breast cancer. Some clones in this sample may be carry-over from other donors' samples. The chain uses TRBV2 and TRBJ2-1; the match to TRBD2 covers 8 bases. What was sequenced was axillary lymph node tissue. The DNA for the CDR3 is TGTGCCAGCAGTACCGGGACTAGGTTCGAGCAGTTCTTC. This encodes CASSTGTRFEQFF.